The clone carrying this T cell receptor beta chain was seen once. The antigen is undetermined. This entry is derived from a study of cytomegalovirus exposure and HLA in healthy donors. Germline V gives CDR1 SGHTA, CDR2 FQGNSA. The CDR3 has 16 residues. V gave up 5 bases and J gave up 5 bases; unmatched junction bases: 11. Whole-study results and caveats: Reportedly, diagnosis of cytomegalovirus status by the classifier showed high specificity and sensitivity.

The method was immunoSEQ multiplex PCR; TCRdb's version includes in-frame clones alone and lacks a portion of them. Of over 150,000 clones in the sample, 91% were seen once. The J gene is TRBJ2-3, the V gene TRBV7-2, with 9 bases aligning to TRBD2. This TCR derives from a woman younger than 30 in good health and CMV-seropositive. Sequenced sample: PBMCs. For the CDR3, the DNA is TGTGCCAGCAGCCTGACTAGCGGATTCCTTCTAGATACGCAGTATTTT. It codes for CASSLTSGFLLDTQYF.